A single sample is the source of the 3 T cell receptor beta chains below, sequenced in a study of blood T cell repertoires in COVID-19. Profiled with immunoSEQ multiplex PCR; TCRdb holds only in-frame clones, not every one. The table has over 350,000 clones, 88% seen once. Sample: PBMCs or T cells enriched from blood (not recorded which). These receptors were taken from a woman aged 18 to 35 who had recovered from COVID-19.

The rearrangement links TRBV6-5 to TRBJ1-1, with D perhaps matching TRBD1 (6 bases). The CDR3 covers 11 residues. V lost 11 bases and J 4 bases, leaving 11 bases between the germline ends. CDR1 MNHEY and CDR2 SVGAGI come from the germline V gene. CDR3 bases: TGTGCCGGTGGACAGTTCACTGAAGCTTTCTTT. Residues: CAGGQFTEAFF.

This clone came up once. This chain uses TRBV19 with TRBJ1-5; D possibly corresponds to TRBD1 (5 bases). Trimming took 8 bases from V and 7 from J, leaving 21 bases between them. Germline V gene lookup returns CDR1 LNHDA and CDR2 SQIVND (reference sequence). This CDR3 has 15 residues. The CDR3 is CASGSVGGGHQPQHF. The CDR3 DNA reads as TGTGCCAGTGGCTCGGTCGGGGGAGGCCACCAGCCCCAGCATTTT.

The CDR3 region is CASSIPGAPSWEQYF. CDR3 nucleotides: TGTGCCAGTAGTATACCCGGTGCCCCCTCCTGGGAGCAGTACTTC. The chain combines TRBV19 with TRBJ2-7, with D unclear. V lost 2 bases to trimming and J lost 7 bases, with 18 bases between them. This CDR3 has 15 residues. Germline CDR1 is LNHDA and CDR2 is SQIVND (reference sequence). Full variable domain (remainder filled in from reference TRBV19 and TRBJ2-7): DGGITQSPKYLFRKEGQNVTLSCEQNLNHDAMYWYRQDPGQGLRLIYYSQIVNDFQKGDIAEGYSVSREKKESFPLTVTSAQKNPTAFYLCASSIPGAPSWEQYFGPGTRLTVT.